This T cell receptor beta chain stems from a study of shared clonotypes between healthy human individuals. With 5 bases removed from V and 1 base from J, the gap between germline ends came to 8 bases. Per germline, CDR1 SGHAT and CDR2 FQNNGV. This CDR3 is 14 amino acids long. The data were produced by immunoSEQ multiplex PCR, yet TCRdb's version contains in-frame clones alone and is incomplete. The table shows some 630,000 clones, with approximately 75% occurring only once. This chain uses TRBV11-2 with TRBJ2-2; D unclear. This TCR was sampled from a woman aged 25-40 years in good health. Input material: memory CD4+ T cells sorted from blood. Subset: CD45RA-negative fraction. DNA of the CDR3: TGTGCCAGCAGCGCCCCCTTGAACACCGGGGAGCTGTTTTTT. Its protein product is CASSAPLNTGELFF.